This T cell receptor beta chain is drawn from a study of cytomegalovirus exposure and HLA in healthy donors. With 60 Vbeta and 13 Jbeta primers, the PCR was carried out. The method was immunoSEQ multiplex PCR; TCRdb's version includes in-frame clones alone and lacks a portion of them. This table has tens of thousands of clones, about 72% appearing once. Findings and caveats of the study: Indistinguishable V segments such as TRBV6-2 and TRBV6-3 were excluded. A later analysis showed TCR association rates differing by HLA locus, peaking at DRB1 and lowest at HLA-C. TCR beta chains numbering under 200 were designated cytomegalovirus-associated.

These donors, healthy bone marrow donors, were studied. Notes on this clone: Antigen unknown.

Germline V lookup: CDR1 GTSNPN, CDR2 SVGIG (reference sequence). There are 17 residues in the CDR3. Trimming took 2 bases from V and 5 from J, leaving 22 bases between them. This receptor was identified in a man aged 25 to 40 in good health and CMV-seronegative. The sample comprised PBMCs. The chain carries TRBV30 and TRBJ2-1; a weak D match, TRBD2 (5 bases). The CDR3 DNA is TGTGCCTGGAGTACCTCAGAGACTACTTTGGGCCACAATGAGCAGTTCTTC. Its translation: CAWSTSETTLGHNEQFF.